The clone carrying this T cell receptor (beta chain) has a count of ten or more. This specimen comes from a study of T cell repertoires in cytomegalovirus infection. Study background: Based on public TCR beta signatures, there were indications of CMV infection and of a matching HLA type.

The germline gives CDR1 SGHVS, CDR2 FNYEAQ. The CDR3 is made up of 14 amino acids. V lost 2 bases and J 10 bases, leaving 15 bases between the germline ends. Each CDR3 protein gets one entry after TCRdb re-called the reads with MiXCR. The data hold 350,000 to 450,000 distinct CDR3 sequences, with around 18% observed a single time. Material for sequencing was PBMCs. The clonotype comes from a human donor in good health (CMV status not recorded). Some clones in this sample may be carry-over from other donors' samples. The rearrangement uses TRBV7-6 and TRBJ2-1; perhaps D is TRBD1 or TRBD2 (6 bases each). DNA of the CDR3: TGTGCCAGCAGCTTACGGGGGCTGCCAGCCGAGCAGTTCTTC. This codes for CASSLRGLPAEQFF.